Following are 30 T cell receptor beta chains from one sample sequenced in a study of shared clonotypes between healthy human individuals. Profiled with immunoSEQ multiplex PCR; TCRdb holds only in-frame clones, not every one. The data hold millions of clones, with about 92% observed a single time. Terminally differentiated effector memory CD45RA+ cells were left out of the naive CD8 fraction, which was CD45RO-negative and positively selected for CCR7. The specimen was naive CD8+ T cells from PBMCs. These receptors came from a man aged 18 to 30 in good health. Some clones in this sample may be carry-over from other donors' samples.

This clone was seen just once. DNA for the CDR3: TGTGCCAGCAGCCCGCGGTCCCGACTGACATCCGGGGAGCTGTTTTTT. Its translation is CASSPRSRLTSGELFF. V gene TRBV9 combines with J gene TRBJ2-2; D remains unclear. The germline gives CDR1 SGDLS, CDR2 YYNGEE. This CDR3 is 16 amino acids long. The V and J ends lost 4 bases and 6 bases respectively, with 19 bases between them.

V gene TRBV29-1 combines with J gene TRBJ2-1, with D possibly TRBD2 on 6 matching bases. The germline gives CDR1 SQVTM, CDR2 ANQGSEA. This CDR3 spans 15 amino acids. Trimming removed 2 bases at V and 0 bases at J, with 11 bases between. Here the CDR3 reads CSVERRDSSYNEQFF. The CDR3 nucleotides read TGCAGCGTTGAAAGGCGGGATAGCTCCTACAATGAGCAGTTCTTC.

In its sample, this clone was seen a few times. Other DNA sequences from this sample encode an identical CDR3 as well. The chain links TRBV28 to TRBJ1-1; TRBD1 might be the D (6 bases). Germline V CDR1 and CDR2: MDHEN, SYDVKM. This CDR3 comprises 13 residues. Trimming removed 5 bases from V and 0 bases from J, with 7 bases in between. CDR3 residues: CASSRTVNTEAFF. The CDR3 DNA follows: TGTGCCAGCAGTCGGACAGTGAACACTGAAGCTTTCTTT.

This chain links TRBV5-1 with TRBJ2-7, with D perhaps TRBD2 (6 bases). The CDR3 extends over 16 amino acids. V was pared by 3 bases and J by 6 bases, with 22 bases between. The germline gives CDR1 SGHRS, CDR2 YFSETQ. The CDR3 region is CASSSGRERSGFEQYF. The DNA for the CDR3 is TGCGCCAGCAGCTCGGGACGGGAGCGTTCGGGGTTCGAGCAGTACTTC. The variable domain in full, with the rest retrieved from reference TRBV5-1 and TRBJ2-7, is KAGVTQTPRYLIKTRGQQVTLSCSPISGHRSVSWYQQTPGQGLQFLFEYFSETQRNKGNFPGRFSGRQFSNSRSEMNVSTLELGDSALYLCASSSGRERSGFEQYFGPGTRLTVT.

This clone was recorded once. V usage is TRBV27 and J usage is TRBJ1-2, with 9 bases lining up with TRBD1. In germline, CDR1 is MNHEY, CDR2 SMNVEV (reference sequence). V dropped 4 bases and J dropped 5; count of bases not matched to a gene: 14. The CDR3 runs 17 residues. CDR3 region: CASSSYGRDRVGYGYTF. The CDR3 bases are TGTGCCAGCAGTTCGTACGGACGGGACAGGGTTGGGTATGGCTACACCTTC.

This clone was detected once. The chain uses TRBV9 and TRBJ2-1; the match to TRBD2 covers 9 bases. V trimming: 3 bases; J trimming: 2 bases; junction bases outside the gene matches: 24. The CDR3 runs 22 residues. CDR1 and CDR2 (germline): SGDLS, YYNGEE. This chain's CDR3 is CASSDRAETAGVSGSPYNEQFF. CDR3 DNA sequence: TGTGCCAGCAGCGATCGGGCCGAGACAGCAGGGGTTAGCGGGAGTCCCTACAATGAGCAGTTCTTC.

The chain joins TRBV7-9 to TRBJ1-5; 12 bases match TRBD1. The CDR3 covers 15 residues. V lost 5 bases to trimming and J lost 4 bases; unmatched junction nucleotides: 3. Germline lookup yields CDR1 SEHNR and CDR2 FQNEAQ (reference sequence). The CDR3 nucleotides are TGTGCCAGCAGCCTGGGACAGGGGGCGAATCAGCCCCAGCATTTT. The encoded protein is CASSLGQGANQPQHF. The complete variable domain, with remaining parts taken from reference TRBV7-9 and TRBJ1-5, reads DTGVSQNPRHKITKRGQNVTFRCDPISEHNRLYWYRQTLGQGPEFLTYFQNEAQLEKSRLLSDRFSAERPKGSFSTLEIQRTEQGDSAMYLCASSLGQGANQPQHFGDGTRLSIL.

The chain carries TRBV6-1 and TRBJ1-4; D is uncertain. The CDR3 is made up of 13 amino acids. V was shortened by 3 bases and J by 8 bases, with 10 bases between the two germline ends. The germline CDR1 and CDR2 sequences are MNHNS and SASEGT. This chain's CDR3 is CASSEMGDEKLFF. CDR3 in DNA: TGTGCCAGCAGTGAGATGGGAGACGAAAAACTGTTTTTT.

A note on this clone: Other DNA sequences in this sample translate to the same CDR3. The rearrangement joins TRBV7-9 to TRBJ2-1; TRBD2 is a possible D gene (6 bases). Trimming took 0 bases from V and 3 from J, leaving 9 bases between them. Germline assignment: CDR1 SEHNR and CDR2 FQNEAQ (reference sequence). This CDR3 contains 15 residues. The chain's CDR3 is CASSLAPGSYNEQFF. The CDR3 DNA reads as TGTGCCAGCAGCTTAGCGCCCGGGAGCTACAATGAGCAGTTCTTC.

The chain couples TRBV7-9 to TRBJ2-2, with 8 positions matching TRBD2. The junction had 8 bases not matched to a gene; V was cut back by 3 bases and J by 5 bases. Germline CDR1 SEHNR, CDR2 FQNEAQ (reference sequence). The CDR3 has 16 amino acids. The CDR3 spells CASSFSGTPYTGELFF. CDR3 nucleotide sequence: TGTGCCAGCAGCTTTAGCGGGACCCCGTATACCGGGGAGCTGTTTTTT. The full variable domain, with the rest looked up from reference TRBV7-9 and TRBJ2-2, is DTGVSQNPRHKITKRGQNVTFRCDPISEHNRLYWYRQTLGQGPEFLTYFQNEAQLEKSRLLSDRFSAERPKGSFSTLEIQRTEQGDSAMYLCASSFSGTPYTGELFFGEGSRLTVL.

CDR3 DNA: TGTGCCAGCAGCGTAGCTGGAGCCCGACCCGCAGATACGCAGTATTTT. Its translation: CASSVAGARPADTQYF. The chain links TRBV9 to TRBJ2-3, with D uncertain. The germline V gene has CDR1 SGDLS and CDR2 YYNGEE. The CDR3 totals 16 residues. The V end lost 0 bases, the J end lost 4 bases, and 15 bases lay between the germline ends. Together with reference TRBV9 and TRBJ2-3, the CDR3 gives the full variable domain: DSGVTQTPKHLITATGQRVTLRCSPRSGDLSVYWYQQSLDQGLQFLIQYYNGEERAKGNILERFSAQQFPDLHSELNLSSLELGDSALYFCASSVAGARPADTQYFGPGTRLTVL.

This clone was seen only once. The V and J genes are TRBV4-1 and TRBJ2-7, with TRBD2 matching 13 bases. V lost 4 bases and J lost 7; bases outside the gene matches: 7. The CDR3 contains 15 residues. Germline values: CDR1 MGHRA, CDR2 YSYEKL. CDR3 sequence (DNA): TGCGCCAGCAGCCCCCTGACTAGCGGGAGGTATGAGCAGTACTTC. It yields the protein CASSPLTSGRYEQYF.

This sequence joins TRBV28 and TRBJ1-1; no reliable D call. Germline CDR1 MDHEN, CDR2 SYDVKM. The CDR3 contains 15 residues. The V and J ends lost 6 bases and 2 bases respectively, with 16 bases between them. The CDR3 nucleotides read TGTGCCAGCAGACGACCTTCCGGGGTCAACACTGAAGCTTTCTTT. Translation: CASRRPSGVNTEAFF.

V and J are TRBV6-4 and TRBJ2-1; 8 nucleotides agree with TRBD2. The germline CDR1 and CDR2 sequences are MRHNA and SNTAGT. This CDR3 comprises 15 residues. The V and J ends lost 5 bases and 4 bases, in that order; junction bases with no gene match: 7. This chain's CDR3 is CASSPRSGSYNEQFF. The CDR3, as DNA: TGTGCCAGCAGTCCTCGGAGCGGGAGTTACAATGAGCAGTTCTTC.

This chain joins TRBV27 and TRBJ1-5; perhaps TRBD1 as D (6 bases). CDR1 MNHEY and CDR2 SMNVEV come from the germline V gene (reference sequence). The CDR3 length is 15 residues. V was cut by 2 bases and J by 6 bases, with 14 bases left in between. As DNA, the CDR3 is TGTGCCAGCAGTTTAGCCAGGGGTGGCAGTCAGCCCCAGCATTTT. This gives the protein CASSLARGGSQPQHF.

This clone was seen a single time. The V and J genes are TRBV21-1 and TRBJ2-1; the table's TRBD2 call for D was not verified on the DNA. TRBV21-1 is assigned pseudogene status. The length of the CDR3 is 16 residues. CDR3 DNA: TGTGCCAGCAGCAAAGTCGCGAGAATCTCCTACAATGAGCAGTTCTTC. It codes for CASSKVARISYNEQFF.

CDR3: CASSDSITGGYGANVLTF. DNA for the CDR3: TGTGCCAGCAGTGACTCGATAACAGGGGGGTATGGGGCCAACGTCCTGACTTTC. This sequence joins TRBV25-1 and TRBJ2-6; TRBD1 agrees at 8 bases. Germline loops: CDR1 MGHDK, CDR2 SYGVNS. The CDR3 is made up of 18 amino acids. J gave up 3 bases and V 3 bases, and 10 bases lay outside the gene matches.

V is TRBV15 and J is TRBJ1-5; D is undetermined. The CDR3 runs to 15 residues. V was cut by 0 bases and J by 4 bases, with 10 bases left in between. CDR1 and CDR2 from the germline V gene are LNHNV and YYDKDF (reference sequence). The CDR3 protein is CATSRDLYENQPQHF. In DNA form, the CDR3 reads TGTGCCACCAGCAGAGATCTATATGAAAATCAGCCCCAGCATTTT.

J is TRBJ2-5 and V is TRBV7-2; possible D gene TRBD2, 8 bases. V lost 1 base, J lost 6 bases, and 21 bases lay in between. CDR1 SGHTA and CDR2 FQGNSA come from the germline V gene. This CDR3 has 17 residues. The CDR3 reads CASSLVLRGREAKTQYF. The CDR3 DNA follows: TGTGCCAGCAGCTTAGTCCTTAGGGGGCGGGAGGCGAAGACCCAGTACTTC.

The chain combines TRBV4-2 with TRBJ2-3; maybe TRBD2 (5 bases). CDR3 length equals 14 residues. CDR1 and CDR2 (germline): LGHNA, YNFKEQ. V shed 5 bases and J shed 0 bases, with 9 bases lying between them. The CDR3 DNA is TGTGCCAGCAGCTTGGACTCCAGCACAGATACGCAGTATTTT. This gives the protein CASSLDSSTDTQYF.

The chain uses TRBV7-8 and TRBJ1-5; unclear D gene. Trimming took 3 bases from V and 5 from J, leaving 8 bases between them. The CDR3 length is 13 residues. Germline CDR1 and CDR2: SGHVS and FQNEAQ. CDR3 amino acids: CASSLTLDQPQHF. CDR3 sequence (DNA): TGTGCCAGCAGCTTGACACTAGATCAGCCCCAGCATTTT.

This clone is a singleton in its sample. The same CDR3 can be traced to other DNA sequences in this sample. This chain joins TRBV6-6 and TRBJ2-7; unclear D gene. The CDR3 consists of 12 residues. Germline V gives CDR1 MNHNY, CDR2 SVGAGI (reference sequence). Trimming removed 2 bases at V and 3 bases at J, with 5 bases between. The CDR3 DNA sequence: TGTGCCAGCAGTTACAGGGACTACGAGCAGTACTTC. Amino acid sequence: CASSYRDYEQYF.

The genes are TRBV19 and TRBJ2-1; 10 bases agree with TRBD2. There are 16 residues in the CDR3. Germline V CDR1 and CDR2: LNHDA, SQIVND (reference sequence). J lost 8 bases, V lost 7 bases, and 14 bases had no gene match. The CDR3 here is CASKGDTEREGDEQFF. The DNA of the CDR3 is TGTGCCAGTAAGGGTGATACGGAGCGGGAGGGCGATGAGCAGTTCTTC. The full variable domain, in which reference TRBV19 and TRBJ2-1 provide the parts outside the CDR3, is DGGITQSPKYLFRKEGQNVTLSCEQNLNHDAMYWYRQDPGQGLRLIYYSQIVNDFQKGDIAEGYSVSREKKESFPLTVTSAQKNPTAFYLCASKGDTEREGDEQFFGPGTRLTVL.

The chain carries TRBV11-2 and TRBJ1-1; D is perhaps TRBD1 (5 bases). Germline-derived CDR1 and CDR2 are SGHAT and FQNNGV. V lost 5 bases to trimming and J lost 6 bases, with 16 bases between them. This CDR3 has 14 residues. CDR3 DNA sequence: TGTGCCAGCAGCGACCGGGACCGTCCCTCTGAAGCTTTCTTT. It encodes CASSDRDRPSEAFF.

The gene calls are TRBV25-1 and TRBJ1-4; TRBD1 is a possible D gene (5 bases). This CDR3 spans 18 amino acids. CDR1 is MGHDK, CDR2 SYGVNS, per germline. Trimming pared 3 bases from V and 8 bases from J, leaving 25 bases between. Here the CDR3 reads CASSEPMGVGALFEKLFF. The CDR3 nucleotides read TGTGCCAGCAGTGAGCCTATGGGGGTTGGAGCGCTTTTCGAAAAACTGTTTTTT. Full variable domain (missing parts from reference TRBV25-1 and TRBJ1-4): EADIYQTPRYLVIGTGKKITLECSQTMGHDKMYWYQQDPGMELHLIHYSYGVNSTEKGDLSSESTVSRIRTEHFPLTLESARPSHTSQYLCASSEPMGVGALFEKLFFGSGTQLSVL.

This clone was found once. The CDR3 DNA follows: TGCAGCGCGCGGGGACTAGCGGGACGGGAGGGAGATACGCAGTATTTT. Encoded protein: CSARGLAGREGDTQYF. V usage is TRBV29-1 and J usage is TRBJ2-3; 13 positions match TRBD2. Germline values: CDR1 SQVTM, CDR2 ANQGSEA. The CDR3 is made up of 16 amino acids. V shed 7 bases, J shed 5 bases, and the junction held 12 bases outside the gene matches.

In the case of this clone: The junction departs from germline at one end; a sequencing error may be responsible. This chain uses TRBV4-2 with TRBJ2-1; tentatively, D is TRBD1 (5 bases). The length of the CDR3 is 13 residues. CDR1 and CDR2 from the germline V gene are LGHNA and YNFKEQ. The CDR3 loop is CASSQDRDGVPIF. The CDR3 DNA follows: TGTGCCAGCAGCCAAGACAGGGATGGGGTTCCGATCTTC.

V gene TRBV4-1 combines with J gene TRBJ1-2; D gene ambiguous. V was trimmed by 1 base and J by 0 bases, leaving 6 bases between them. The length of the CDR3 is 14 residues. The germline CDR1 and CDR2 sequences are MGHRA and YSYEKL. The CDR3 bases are TGCGCCAGCAGCCAAGGGATGGCTAACTATGGCTACACCTTC. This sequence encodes CASSQGMANYGYTF.

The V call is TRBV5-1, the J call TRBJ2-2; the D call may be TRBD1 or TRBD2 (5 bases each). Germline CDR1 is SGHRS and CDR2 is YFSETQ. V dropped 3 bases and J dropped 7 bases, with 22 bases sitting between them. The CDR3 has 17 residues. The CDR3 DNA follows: TGCGCCAGCAGCTCAACCCCCGGGGCACCTGTCGGCGGGGAGCTGTTTTTT. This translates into CASSSTPGAPVGGELFF.

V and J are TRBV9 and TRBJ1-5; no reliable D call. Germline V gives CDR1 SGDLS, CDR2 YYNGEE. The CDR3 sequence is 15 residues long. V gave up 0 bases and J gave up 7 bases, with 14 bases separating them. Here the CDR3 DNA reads TGTGCCAGCAGCGTAGGAGCAGGCCTCAGGCAGCCCCAGCATTTT. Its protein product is CASSVGAGLRQPQHF.